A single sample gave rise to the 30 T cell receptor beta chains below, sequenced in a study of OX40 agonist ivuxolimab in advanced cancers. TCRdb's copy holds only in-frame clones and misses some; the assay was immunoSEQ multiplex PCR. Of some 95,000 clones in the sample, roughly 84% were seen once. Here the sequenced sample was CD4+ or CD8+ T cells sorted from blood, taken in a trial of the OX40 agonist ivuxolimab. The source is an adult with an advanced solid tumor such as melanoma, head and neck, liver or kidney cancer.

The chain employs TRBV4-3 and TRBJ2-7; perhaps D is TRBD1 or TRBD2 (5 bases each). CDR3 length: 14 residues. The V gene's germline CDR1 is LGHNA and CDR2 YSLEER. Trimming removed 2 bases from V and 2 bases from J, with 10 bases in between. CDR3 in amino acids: CASSQLQGAYEQYF. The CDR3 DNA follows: TGCGCCAGCAGCCAACTCCAGGGAGCCTACGAGCAGTACTTC.

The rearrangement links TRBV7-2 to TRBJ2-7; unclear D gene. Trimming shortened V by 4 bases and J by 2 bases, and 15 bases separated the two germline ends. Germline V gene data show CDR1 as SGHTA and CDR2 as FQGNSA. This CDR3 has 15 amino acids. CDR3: CASSYLSTPTYEQYF. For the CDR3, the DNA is TGTGCCAGCAGCTACCTCTCCACCCCTACCTACGAGCAGTACTTC. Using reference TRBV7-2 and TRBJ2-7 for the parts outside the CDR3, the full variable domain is GAGVSQSPSNKVTEKGKDVELRCDPISGHTALYWYRQSLGQGLEFLIYFQGNSAPDKSGLPSDRFSAERTGGSVSTLTIQRTQQEDSAVYLCASSYLSTPTYEQYFGPGTRLTVT.

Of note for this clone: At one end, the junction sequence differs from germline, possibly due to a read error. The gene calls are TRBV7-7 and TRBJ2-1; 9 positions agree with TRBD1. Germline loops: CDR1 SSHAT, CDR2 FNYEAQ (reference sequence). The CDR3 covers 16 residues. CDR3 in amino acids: CASSSSIGTGNNEQFF. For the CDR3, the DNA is TGTGCTAGCAGCTCAAGCATCGGGACAGGGAACAATGAGCAGTTCTTC.

CDR3 nucleotides: TGTGCCAGCAGTGAAGCCAGTCAAGGTCTCGGGGCCCAGCATTTT. Protein: CASSEASQGLGAQHF. The chain joins TRBV6-1 to TRBJ1-5; D gene ambiguous. The CDR3 spans 15 residues. Trimming stripped 0 bases from V and 11 bases from J, with 17 bases between. Germline assignment: CDR1 MNHNS and CDR2 SASEGT.

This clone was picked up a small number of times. CDR3 region: CASSSTGGKYEQYF. The CDR3, as DNA: TGTGCCAGCAGTTCAACAGGGGGTAAATACGAGCAGTACTTC. The genes are TRBV6-6 and TRBJ2-7, with 8 bases lining up with TRBD1. V was pared by 4 bases and J by 4 bases, with 6 bases of the junction left unmatched. Germline V lookup: CDR1 MNHNY, CDR2 SVGAGI (reference sequence). CDR3 length equals 14 residues.

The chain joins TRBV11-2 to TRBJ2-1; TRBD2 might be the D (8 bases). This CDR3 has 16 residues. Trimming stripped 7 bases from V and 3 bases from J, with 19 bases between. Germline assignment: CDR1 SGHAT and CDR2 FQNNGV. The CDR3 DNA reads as TGTGCCAGCACCACGGCGGGGGGACAGAACTACAATGAGCAGTTCTTC. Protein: CASTTAGGQNYNEQFF.

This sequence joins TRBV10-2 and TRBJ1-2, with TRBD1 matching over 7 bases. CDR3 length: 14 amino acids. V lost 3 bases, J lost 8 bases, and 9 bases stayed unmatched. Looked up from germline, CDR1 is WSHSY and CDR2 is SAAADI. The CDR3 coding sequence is TGCGCCAGCAGTGAAGGGGGCGTTTCGACGGGCTACACCTTC. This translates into CASSEGGVSTGYTF.

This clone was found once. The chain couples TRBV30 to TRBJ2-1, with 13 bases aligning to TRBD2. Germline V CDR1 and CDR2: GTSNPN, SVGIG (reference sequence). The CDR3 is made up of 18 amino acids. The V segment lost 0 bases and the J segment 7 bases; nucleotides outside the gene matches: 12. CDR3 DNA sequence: TGTGCCTGGAGTGTACCCCTTCGGACTAGCGGGAGACAAAATGAGCAGTTCTTC. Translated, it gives CAWSVPLRTSGRQNEQFF. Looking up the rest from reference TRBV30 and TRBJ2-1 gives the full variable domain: SQTIHQWPATLVQPVGSPLSLECTVEGTSNPNLYWYRQAAGRGLQLLFYSVGIGQISSEVPQNLSASRPQDRQFILSSKKLLLSDSGFYLCAWSVPLRTSGRQNEQFFGPGTRLTVL.

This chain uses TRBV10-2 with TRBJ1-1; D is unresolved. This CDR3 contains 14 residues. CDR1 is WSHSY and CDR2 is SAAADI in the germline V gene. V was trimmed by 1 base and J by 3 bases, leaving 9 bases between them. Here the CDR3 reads CASSEWAGDTEAFF. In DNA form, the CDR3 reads TGCGCCAGCAGTGAGTGGGCAGGAGACACTGAAGCTTTCTTT.

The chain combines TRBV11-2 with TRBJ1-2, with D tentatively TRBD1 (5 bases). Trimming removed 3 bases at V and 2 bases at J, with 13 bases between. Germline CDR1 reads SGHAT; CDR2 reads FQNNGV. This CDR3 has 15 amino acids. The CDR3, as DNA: TGTGCCAGCAGCTTCATCGGGGCTCCCAACTATGGCTACACCTTC. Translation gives CASSFIGAPNYGYTF.

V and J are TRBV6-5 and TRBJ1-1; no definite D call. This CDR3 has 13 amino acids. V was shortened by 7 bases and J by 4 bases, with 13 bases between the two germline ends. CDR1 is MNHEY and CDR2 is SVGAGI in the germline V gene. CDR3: CASNNLAGTEAFF. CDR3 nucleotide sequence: TGTGCCAGCAATAACCTGGCGGGCACTGAAGCTTTCTTT.

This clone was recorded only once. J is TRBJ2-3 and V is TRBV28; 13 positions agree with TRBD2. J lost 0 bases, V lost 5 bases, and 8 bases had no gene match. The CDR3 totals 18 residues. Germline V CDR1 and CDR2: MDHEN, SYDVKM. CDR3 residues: CASSLPGLAGVSTDTQYF. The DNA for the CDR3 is TGTGCCAGCAGTCTCCCCGGACTAGCGGGGGTTAGCACAGATACGCAGTATTTT.

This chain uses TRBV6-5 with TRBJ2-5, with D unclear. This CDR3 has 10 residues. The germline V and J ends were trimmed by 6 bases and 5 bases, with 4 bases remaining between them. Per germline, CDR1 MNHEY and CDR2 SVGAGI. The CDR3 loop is CASRGETQYF. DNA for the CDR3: TGTGCCAGCAGGGGGGAGACCCAGTACTTC.

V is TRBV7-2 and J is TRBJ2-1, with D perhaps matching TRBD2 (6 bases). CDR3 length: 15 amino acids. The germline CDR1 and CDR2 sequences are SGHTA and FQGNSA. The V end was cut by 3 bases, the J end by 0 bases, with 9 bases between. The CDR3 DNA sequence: TGTGCCAGCAGCTTGAGGCGGGGCTCCTACAATGAGCAGTTCTTC. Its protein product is CASSLRRGSYNEQFF. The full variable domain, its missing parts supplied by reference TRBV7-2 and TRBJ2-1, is GAGVSQSPSNKVTEKGKDVELRCDPISGHTALYWYRQSLGQGLEFLIYFQGNSAPDKSGLPSDRFSAERTGGSVSTLTIQRTQQEDSAVYLCASSLRRGSYNEQFFGPGTRLTVL.

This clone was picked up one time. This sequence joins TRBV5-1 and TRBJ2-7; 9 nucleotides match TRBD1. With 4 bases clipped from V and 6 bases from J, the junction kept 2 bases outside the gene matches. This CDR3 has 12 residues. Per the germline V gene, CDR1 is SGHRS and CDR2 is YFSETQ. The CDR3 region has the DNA TGCGCCAGCAGCGTGACAGGGGGCGAGCAGTACTTC. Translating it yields CASSVTGGEQYF.

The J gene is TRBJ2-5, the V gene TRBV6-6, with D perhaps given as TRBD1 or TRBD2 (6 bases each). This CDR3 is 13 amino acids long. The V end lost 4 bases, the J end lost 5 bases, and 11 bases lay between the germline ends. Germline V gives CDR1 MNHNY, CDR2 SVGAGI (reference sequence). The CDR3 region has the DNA TGTGCCAGCAGTTCAACAGGGAGGGAGACCCAGTACTTC. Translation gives CASSSTGRETQYF.

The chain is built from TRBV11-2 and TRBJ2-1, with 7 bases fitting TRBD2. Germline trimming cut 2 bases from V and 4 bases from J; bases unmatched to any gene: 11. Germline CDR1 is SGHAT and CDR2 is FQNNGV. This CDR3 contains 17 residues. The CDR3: CASSLTAGVVGYNEQFF. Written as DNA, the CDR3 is TGTGCCAGCAGCTTAACTGCGGGAGTTGTGGGGTACAATGAGCAGTTCTTC.

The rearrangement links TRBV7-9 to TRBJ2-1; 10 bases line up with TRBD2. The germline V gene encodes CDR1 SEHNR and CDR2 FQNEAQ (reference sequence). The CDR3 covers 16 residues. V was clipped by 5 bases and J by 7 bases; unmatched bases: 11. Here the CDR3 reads CASSPLASGRRNEQFF. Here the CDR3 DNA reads TGTGCCAGCAGCCCCCTGGCTAGCGGGAGAAGGAATGAGCAGTTCTTC.

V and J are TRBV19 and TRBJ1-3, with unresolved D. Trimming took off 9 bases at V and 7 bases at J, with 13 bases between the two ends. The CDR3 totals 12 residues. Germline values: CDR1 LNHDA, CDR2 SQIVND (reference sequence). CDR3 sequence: CASHSTGNTIYF. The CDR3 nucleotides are TGTGCCAGCCACTCGACCGGCAACACCATATATTTT.

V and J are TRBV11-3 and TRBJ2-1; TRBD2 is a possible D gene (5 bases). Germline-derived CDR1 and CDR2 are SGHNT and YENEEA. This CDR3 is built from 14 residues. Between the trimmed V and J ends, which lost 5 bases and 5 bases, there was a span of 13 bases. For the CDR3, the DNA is TGTGCCAGCAGCACTAGGTTGGGGAACAATGAGCAGTTCTTC. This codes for CASSTRLGNNEQFF.

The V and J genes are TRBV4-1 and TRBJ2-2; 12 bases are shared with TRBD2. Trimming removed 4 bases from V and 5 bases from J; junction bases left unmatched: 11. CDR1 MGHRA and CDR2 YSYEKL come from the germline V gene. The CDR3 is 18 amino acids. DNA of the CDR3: TGCGCCAGCAGCCGTAGTTCTAGCGGGAGGGCCGGTACCGGGGAGCTGTTTTTT. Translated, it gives CASSRSSSGRAGTGELFF.

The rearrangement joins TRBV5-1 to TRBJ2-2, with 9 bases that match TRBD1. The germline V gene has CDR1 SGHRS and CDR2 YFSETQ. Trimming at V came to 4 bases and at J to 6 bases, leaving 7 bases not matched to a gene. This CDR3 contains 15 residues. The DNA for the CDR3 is TGCGCCAGCAGCGTACAGGGGGCTTGGGCCGGGGAGCTGTTTTTT. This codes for CASSVQGAWAGELFF. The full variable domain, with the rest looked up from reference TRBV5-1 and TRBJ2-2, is KAGVTQTPRYLIKTRGQQVTLSCSPISGHRSVSWYQQTPGQGLQFLFEYFSETQRNKGNFPGRFSGRQFSNSRSEMNVSTLELGDSALYLCASSVQGAWAGELFFGEGSRLTVL.

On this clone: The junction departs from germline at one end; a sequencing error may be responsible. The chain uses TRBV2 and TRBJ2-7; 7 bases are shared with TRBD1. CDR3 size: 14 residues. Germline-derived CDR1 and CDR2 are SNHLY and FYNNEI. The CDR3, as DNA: TGTGCCAGCAGTCCCGGGACAGTCCTAGGGATGGGGCACTTC. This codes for CASSPGTVLGMGHF. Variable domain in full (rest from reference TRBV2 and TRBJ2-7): EPEVTQTPSHQVTQMGQEVILRCVPISNHLYFYWYRQILGQKVEFLVSFYNNEISEKSEIFDDQFSVERPDGSNFTLKIRSTKLEDSAMYFCASSPGTVLGMGHFGPGTRLTVT.

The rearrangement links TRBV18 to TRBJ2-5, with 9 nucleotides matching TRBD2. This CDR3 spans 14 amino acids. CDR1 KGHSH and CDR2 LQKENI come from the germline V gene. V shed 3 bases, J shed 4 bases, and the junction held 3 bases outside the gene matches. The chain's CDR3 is CASSPSSGTETQYF. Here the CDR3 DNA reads TGTGCCAGCTCACCTTCTAGCGGGACAGAGACCCAGTACTTC. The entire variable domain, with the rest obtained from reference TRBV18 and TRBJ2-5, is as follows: NAGVMQNPRHLVRRRGQEARLRCSPMKGHSHVYWYRQLPEEGLKFMVYLQKENIIDESGMPKERFSAEFPKEGPSILRIQQVVRGDSAAYFCASSPSSGTETQYFGPGTRLLVL.

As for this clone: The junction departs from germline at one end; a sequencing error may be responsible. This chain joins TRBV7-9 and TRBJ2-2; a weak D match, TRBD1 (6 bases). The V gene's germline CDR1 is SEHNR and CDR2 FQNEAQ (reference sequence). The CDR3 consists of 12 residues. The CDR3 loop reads CANSLQGGELFF. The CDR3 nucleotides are TGTGCCAACAGCTTACAGGGCGGGGAGCTGTTTTTT.

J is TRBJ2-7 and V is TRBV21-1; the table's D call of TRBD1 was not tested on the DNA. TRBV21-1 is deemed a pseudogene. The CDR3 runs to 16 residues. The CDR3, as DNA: TGTGCCAGCAGCAAAGATAGAGGCAGGGCCCCCTACGAGCAGTACTTC. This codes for CASSKDRGRAPYEQYF.

For the CDR3, the DNA is TGTGCCAGCAGCACGGGACTAGCGGGAGTAACCGGGGAGCTGTTTTTT. Translated, it gives CASSTGLAGVTGELFF. This chain uses TRBV6-6 with TRBJ2-2, with 14 bases fitting TRBD2. The CDR3 is made up of 16 amino acids. V shed 6 bases, J shed 5 bases, and the junction held 5 bases outside the gene matches. The germline CDR1 and CDR2 sequences are MNHNY and SVGAGI (reference sequence).

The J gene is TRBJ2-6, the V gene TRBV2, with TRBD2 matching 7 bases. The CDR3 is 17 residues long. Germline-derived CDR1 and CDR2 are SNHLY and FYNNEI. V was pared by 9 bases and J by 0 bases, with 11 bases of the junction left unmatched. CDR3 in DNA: TGTGCCAGGGGGAGGGTGGGAAGATTCTCTGGGGCCAACGTCCTGACTTTC. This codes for CARGRVGRFSGANVLTF.

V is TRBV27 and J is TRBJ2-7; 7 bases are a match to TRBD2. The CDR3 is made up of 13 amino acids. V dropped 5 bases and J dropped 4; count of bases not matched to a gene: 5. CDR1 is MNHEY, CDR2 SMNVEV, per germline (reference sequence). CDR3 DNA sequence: TGTGCCAGCAGTAGGCGGGAGCGGTACGAGCAGTACTTC. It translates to CASSRRERYEQYF.

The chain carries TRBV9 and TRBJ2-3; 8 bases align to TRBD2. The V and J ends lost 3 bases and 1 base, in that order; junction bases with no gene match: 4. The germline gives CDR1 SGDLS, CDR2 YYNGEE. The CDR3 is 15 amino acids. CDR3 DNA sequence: TGTGCCAGCAGCGAGCGGGAGAGAGGCACAGATACGCAGTATTTT. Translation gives CASSERERGTDTQYF.